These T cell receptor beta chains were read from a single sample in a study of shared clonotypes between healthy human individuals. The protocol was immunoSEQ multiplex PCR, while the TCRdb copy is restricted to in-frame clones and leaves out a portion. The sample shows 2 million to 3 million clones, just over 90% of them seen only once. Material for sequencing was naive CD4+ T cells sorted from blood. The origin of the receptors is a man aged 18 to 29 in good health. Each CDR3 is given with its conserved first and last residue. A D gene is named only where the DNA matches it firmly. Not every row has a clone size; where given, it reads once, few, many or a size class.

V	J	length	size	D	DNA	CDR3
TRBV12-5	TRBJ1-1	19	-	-	TGTGCTAGTGGTCTTACGGTGGGCGCGGTCAGGGTTACGAACACTGAAGCTTTCTTT	CASGLTVGAVRVTNTEAFF
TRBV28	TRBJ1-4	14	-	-	TGTGCCAGCAGCCGGGATGGTCCGGGAGAAAAACTGTTTTTT	CASSRDGPGEKLFF
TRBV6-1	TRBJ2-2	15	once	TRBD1	TGTGCCAGCAGTGAACGGGGACAGGGAACCGGGGAGCTGTTTTTT	CASSERGQGTGELFF
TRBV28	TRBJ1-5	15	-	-	TGTGCCAGCAGTGTCGGACAGAACCTCAATCAGCCCCAGCATTTT	CASSVGQNLNQPQHF
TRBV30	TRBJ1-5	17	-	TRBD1	TGTGCCTGGAGCCCGGGACAGGCTACCTATAGCAATCAGCCCCAGCATTTT	CAWSPGQATYSNQPQHF
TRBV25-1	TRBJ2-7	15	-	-	TGTGCCAGCAGTCGTAGCGGTGTCAGCTCCTACGAGCAGTACTTC	CASSRSGVSSYEQYF
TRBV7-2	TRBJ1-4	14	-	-	TGTGCCAGCAGCTCGGGGGGGGATAATGAAAAACTGTTTTTT	CASSSGGDNEKLFF
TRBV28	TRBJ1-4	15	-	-	TGTGCCAGCAGCTCGCCCTCAGGGGAGAGTGAAAAACTGTTTTTT	CASSSPSGESEKLFF
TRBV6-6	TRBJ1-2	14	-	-	TGTGCCAGCAGTTACTCGAGCAGGGAGGGGGGCTACACCTTC	CASSYSSREGGYTF
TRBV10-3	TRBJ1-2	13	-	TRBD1	TGTGCCATCAGTGATGGGACAGGGAATGGCTACACCTTC	CAISDGTGNGYTF
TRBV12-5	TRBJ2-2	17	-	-	TGTGCTAGTGGTTTAATGAAACTACAGGTGAACACCGGGGAGCTGTTTTTT	CASGLMKLQVNTGELFF
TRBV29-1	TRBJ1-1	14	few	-	TGCAGCGTTGCTTGGGGTGACAGGTGGGTTGAAGCTTTCTTT	CSVAWGDRWVEAFF
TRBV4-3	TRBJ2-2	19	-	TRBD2	TGCGCCAGCAGCCAAGAAGGACTAGCGGGAGGGCTGTACACCGGGGAGCTGTTTTTT	CASSQEGLAGGLYTGELFF